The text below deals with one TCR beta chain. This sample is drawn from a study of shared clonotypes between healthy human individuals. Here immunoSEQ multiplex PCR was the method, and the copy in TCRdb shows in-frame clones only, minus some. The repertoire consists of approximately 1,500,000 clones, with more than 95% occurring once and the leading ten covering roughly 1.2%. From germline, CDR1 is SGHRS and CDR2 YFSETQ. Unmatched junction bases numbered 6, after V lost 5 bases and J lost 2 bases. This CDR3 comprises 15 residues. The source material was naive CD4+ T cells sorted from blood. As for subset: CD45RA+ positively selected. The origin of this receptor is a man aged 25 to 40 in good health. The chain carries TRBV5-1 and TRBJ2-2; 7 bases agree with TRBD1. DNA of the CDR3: TGCGCCAGCAGGATAGGGACAGACAACACCGGGGAGCTGTTTTTT. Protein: CASRIGTDNTGELFF.